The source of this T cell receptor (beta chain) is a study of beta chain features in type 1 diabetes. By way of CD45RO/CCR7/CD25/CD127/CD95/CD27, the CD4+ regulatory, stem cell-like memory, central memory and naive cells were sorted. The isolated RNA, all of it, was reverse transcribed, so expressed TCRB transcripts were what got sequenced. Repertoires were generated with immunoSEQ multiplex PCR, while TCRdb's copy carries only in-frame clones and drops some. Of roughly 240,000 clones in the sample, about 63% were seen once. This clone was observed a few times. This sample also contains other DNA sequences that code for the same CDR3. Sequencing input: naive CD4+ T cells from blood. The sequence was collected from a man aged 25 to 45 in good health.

CDR3 loop: CASSPSYEQYF. The CDR3 DNA reads as TGTGCCAGCAGCCCATCCTACGAGCAGTACTTC. The chain has TRBV7-2 and TRBJ2-5, with D uncertain. The DNA end lines up better with TRBJ2-7; the J call may be wrong. CDR1 and CDR2 from the germline V gene are SGHTA and FQGNSA. CDR3 size: 11 residues.